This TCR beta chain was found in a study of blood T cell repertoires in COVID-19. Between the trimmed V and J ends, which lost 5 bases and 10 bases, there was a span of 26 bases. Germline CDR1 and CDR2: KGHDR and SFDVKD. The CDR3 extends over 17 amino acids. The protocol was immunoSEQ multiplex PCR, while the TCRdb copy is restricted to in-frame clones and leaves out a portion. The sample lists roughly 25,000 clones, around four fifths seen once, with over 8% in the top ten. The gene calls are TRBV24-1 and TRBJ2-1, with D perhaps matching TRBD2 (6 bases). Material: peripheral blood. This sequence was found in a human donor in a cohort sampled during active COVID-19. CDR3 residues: CATSVSGNGRSGWEQFF. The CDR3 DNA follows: TGTGCCACCAGTGTTTCTGGGAACGGGAGATCGGGGTGGGAGCAGTTCTTC.